This TCR beta chain was captured by sequencing in a study of blood T cell repertoires in COVID-19. Seattle's cohort entered during active infection and was followed longitudinally. Per the authors' pipeline: Nucleated cell number was recorded as an estimate derived from reference gene primer amplification. Generated by immunoSEQ multiplex PCR, the TCRdb table keeps only in-frame clones and is missing some. V and J calls and clone size are as listed in that table; D and trimming were resolved from the DNA. Of 200,000 or so clones in the sample, under 90% were seen once. There are 14 residues in the CDR3. V dropped 1 base and J dropped 14; count of bases not matched to a gene: 8. Germline values: CDR1 MDHEN, CDR2 SYDVKM.

Specimen: peripheral blood. The TCR comes from a woman of 80 years or more with COVID-19, enrolled during active disease. V and J are TRBV28 and TRBJ2-1, with 10 bases aligning to TRBD1. The CDR3 region is CASSLFAGTGEKFF. CDR3 bases: TGTGCCAGCAGTTTATTCGCCGGGACAGGGGAGAAGTTCTTC.